Each of the 7 T cell receptor beta chains below was sequenced from the same sample in a study of molecular identifiers for immune sequencing clone quantification. Using its own MiXCR run on the PCR reads, TCRdb lists one record per CDR3 protein. The sample lists about 640,000 distinct CDR3 sequences, about 20% occurring once. Sequenced sample: naive CD8+ T cells from blood, with Jurkat cell RNA spiked in. The subset here: FACS-sorted CD8+CD4-CCR7+CD45RA+ naive T cells. These receptors all stem from a human donor in good health. Some libraries in this study had Jurkat cell RNA spiked in.

The genes are TRBV3-1 and TRBJ1-1; D gene unclear. Germline V gene data show CDR1 as LGHDT and CDR2 as YNNKEL (reference sequence). This CDR3 region has 19 residues. Deletions cut 0 bases from V and 1 base from J, with 21 bases between. CDR3 sequence (DNA): TGTGCCAGCAGCCAAGATAAGTCAGCGGTTATGGGTTCGAACACTGAAGCTTTCTTT. It codes for CASSQDKSAVMGSNTEAFF.

This clonotype was counted only a few times. The rearrangement links TRBV27 to TRBJ1-2, with TRBD1 as a possible D gene (5 bases). CDR1 and CDR2 from the germline V gene are MNHEY and SMNVEV (reference sequence). The CDR3 sequence is 16 residues long. The V and J ends lost 0 bases and 2 bases respectively, with 13 bases between them. The CDR3 spells CASSLSFGGVNYGYTF. The DNA for the CDR3 is TGTGCCAGCAGTTTATCATTTGGAGGGGTGAACTATGGCTACACCTTC.

This clonotype was seen repeatedly, ten times or more. The J gene is TRBJ2-7, the V gene TRBV12-3 or TRBV12-4; TRBD1 or TRBD2 may be the D gene (5 bases each). This CDR3 is 14 amino acids long. The V end was cut by 7 bases, the J end by 3 bases, with 16 bases between. For the CDR3, the DNA is TGTGCCAGCACCGGGACCGCCCGAAACTACGAGCAGTACTTC. Protein product: CASTGTARNYEQYF.

This clonotype was detected only a few times. V gene TRBV5-5 combines with J gene TRBJ1-2, with D possibly TRBD1 on 6 matching bases. The CDR3 runs 17 residues. Germline V gives CDR1 SGHKS, CDR2 YYEKEE (reference sequence). V was pared by 4 bases and J by 8 bases, with 27 bases between. For the CDR3, the DNA is TGTGCCAGCAGCCGTATGACAGGTTCCCGGGAAGTAGCCGGCTACACCTTC. Its protein product is CASSRMTGSREVAGYTF.

This clonotype has a count of ten or more. This chain uses TRBV2 with TRBJ1-2, with 7 bases fitting TRBD1. The V gene end was trimmed by 3 bases and the J gene end by 2 bases; junction bases not matched to a gene: 15. The CDR3 is made up of 18 amino acids. Germline V lookup: CDR1 SNHLY, CDR2 FYNNEI. The CDR3 loop reads CASSDSRQGGDENYGYTF. The DNA for the CDR3 is TGTGCCAGCAGTGATTCCAGACAGGGAGGGGACGAAAACTATGGCTACACCTTC.

V is TRBV27 and J is TRBJ1-4, with 7 bases aligning to TRBD1. The germline gives CDR1 MNHEY, CDR2 SMNVEV (reference sequence). The CDR3 extends over 15 amino acids. With V trimmed by 5 bases and J by 5 bases, 8 bases remained unmatched. Written as DNA, the CDR3 is TGTGCCAGCAGTCGAATGGGACAGCGGAATGAAAAACTGTTTTTT. Amino acid sequence: CASSRMGQRNEKLFF.

This clonotype was counted between two and nine times. V is TRBV6-2 or TRBV6-3 and J is TRBJ2-2; TRBD2 agrees at 12 bases. The CDR3 is 16 residues long. From germline, CDR1 is MNHEY and CDR2 SVGEGT. The J segment lost 5 bases and the V segment lost 2 bases, leaving 3 bases of the junction unmatched. CDR3 protein: CASSYLTSGGTGELFF. CDR3 nucleotides: TGTGCCAGCAGTTACCTTACTAGCGGGGGGACCGGGGAGCTGTTTTTT.